The rows below give T cell receptor beta chains drawn from one sample of a study of Graves' ophthalmopathy and Graves' hyperthyroidism. TCRdb reprocessed the multiplex PCR reads with MiXCR, giving one entry per CDR3 protein. The sample has over 150,000 distinct CDR3 sequences; roughly two fifths are singletons. Input material: peripheral blood. These receptors were taken from a woman between 35 and 50 years old with Graves' ophthalmopathy. The conserved cysteine and the conserved F or W are not part of the CDR3 here. D genes are given only for firm matches.

d_gene,v_gene,len,j_gene,CDR3aa
-,TRBV27,15,TRBJ1-6,ASSLSYRKGLNSPLH
-,TRBV20-1,11,TRBJ1-6,SARSRGPAPLH
-,TRBV10-3,14,TRBJ1-5,AISESKGRAAQPQH
-,TRBV25-1,11,TRBJ1-1,ASSAGMNTEAF
TRBD1,TRBV19,13,TRBJ2-7,ASSPPGQGAYEQY
-,TRBV2,8,TRBJ1-2,ASSGNGYT
-,TRBV28,12,TRBJ1-1,ASSPGQLNTEAF
-,TRBV15,9,TRBJ2-7,ATSARYEQY
TRBD1,TRBV28,13,TRBJ1-2,ASSLQGQGKNGYT
-,TRBV20-1,11,TRBJ2-7,SARDGGAGEQY
TRBD2,TRBV10-3,13,TRBJ2-7,AISDQRGGLYEQY
-,TRBV28,13,TRBJ2-7,ASSSWGTSDYEQY
-,TRBV6-5,13,TRBJ2-7,ASSSTSGSSYEQY
-,TRBV7-2,14,TRBJ2-3,ASSLVASRATDTQY
-,TRBV20-1,10,TRBJ1-5,SARRGNQPQH
TRBD2,TRBV20-1,12,TRBJ2-5,SASELAGAETQY
TRBD2,TRBV4-2,15,TRBJ2-5,ASSPRTLAGAQETQY
-,TRBV12-3/TRBV12-4,12,TRBJ2-7,ASSTSPSSYEQY
-,TRBV12-3/TRBV12-4,12,TRBJ1-1,ASIQAHQNTEAF
-,TRBV12-3/TRBV12-4,10,TRBJ2-5,ASKTAEETQY
TRBD1,TRBV24-1,14,TRBJ2-5,ATSDLGTGRQETQY
-,TRBV27,13,TRBJ2-2,ASSWQGSNTGELF
-,TRBV6-2/TRBV6-3,12,TRBJ1-1,ASGAGDSNTEAF
-,TRBV12-3/TRBV12-4,12,TRBJ2-5,ASSLRLTQETQY
-,TRBV6-1,12,TRBJ1-6,ASSPVGDNSPLH
-,TRBV9,13,TRBJ1-1,ASSVGGGGYTEAF
-,TRBV7-8,12,TRBJ2-2,ASSPAPLTGELF
-,TRBV29-1,9,TRBJ2-7,SAGDSYEQY
TRBD2,TRBV6-1,12,TRBJ2-7,ASSEVLAGVEQY
TRBD2,TRBV24-1,17,TRBJ2-2,ATSDISPVAGVNTGELF
TRBD2,TRBV6-2/TRBV6-3,14,TRBJ2-2,ASSYSSSGDTGELF
-,TRBV30,17,TRBJ2-6,AWVSRGRASFVGANVLT
-,TRBV7-2,13,TRBJ2-7,ASSLNGRASYEQY
-,TRBV19,13,TRBJ1-1,ASSIVGGVSSEAF
-,TRBV6-5,13,TRBJ2-7,ASSFQGPVSYEQY
-,TRBV7-2,9,TRBJ1-2,ASMLNYGYT
-,TRBV27,13,TRBJ1-5,ASSLYGDSNQPQH
-,TRBV9,10,TRBJ2-7,ASSGRDYEQY
-,TRBV7-2,12,TRBJ1-2,ASSPAFTTYGYT
TRBD2,TRBV30,16,TRBJ2-7,AWSEGTSGSYRNLEQY